Below, one T cell receptor beta chain is given with its context. Its cognate antigen is unknown. The record originates from a study of response to subunit inactivated influenza vaccine. Study-level findings and limits: With each seasonal influenza vaccination, the authors suggested, few new T cells are recruited.

The length of the CDR3 is 20 residues. The J segment lost 4 bases and the V segment lost 2 bases, leaving 18 bases of the junction unmatched. CDR1 and CDR2 (germline): SGHAT, FQNNGV. One entry per CDR3 protein results from TCRdb running MiXCR on the RT-PCR reads. The repertoire has about half a million distinct CDR3 sequences, 7.6% of them found once; the top ten carry roughly 13%. This TCR was recovered from a man in his fifties or sixties who received an inactivated influenza vaccine. The input for sequencing was PBMCs from blood, taken roughly 24 months after vaccination. The gene calls are TRBV11-2 and TRBJ2-4; TRBD2 agrees at 9 bases. The CDR3 region is CASSLFPSGDSRDGKNIQYF. CDR3 sequence (DNA): TGTGCCAGCAGCTTATTTCCTAGCGGGGACTCACGAGATGGGAAAAACATTCAGTACTTC. The variable domain in full, with the rest retrieved from reference TRBV11-2 and TRBJ2-4, is EAGVAQSPRYKIIEKRQSVAFWCNPISGHATLYWYQQILGQGPKLLIQFQNNGVVDDSQLPKDRFSAERLKGVDSTLKIQPAKLEDSAVYLCASSLFPSGDSRDGKNIQYFGAGTRLSVL.